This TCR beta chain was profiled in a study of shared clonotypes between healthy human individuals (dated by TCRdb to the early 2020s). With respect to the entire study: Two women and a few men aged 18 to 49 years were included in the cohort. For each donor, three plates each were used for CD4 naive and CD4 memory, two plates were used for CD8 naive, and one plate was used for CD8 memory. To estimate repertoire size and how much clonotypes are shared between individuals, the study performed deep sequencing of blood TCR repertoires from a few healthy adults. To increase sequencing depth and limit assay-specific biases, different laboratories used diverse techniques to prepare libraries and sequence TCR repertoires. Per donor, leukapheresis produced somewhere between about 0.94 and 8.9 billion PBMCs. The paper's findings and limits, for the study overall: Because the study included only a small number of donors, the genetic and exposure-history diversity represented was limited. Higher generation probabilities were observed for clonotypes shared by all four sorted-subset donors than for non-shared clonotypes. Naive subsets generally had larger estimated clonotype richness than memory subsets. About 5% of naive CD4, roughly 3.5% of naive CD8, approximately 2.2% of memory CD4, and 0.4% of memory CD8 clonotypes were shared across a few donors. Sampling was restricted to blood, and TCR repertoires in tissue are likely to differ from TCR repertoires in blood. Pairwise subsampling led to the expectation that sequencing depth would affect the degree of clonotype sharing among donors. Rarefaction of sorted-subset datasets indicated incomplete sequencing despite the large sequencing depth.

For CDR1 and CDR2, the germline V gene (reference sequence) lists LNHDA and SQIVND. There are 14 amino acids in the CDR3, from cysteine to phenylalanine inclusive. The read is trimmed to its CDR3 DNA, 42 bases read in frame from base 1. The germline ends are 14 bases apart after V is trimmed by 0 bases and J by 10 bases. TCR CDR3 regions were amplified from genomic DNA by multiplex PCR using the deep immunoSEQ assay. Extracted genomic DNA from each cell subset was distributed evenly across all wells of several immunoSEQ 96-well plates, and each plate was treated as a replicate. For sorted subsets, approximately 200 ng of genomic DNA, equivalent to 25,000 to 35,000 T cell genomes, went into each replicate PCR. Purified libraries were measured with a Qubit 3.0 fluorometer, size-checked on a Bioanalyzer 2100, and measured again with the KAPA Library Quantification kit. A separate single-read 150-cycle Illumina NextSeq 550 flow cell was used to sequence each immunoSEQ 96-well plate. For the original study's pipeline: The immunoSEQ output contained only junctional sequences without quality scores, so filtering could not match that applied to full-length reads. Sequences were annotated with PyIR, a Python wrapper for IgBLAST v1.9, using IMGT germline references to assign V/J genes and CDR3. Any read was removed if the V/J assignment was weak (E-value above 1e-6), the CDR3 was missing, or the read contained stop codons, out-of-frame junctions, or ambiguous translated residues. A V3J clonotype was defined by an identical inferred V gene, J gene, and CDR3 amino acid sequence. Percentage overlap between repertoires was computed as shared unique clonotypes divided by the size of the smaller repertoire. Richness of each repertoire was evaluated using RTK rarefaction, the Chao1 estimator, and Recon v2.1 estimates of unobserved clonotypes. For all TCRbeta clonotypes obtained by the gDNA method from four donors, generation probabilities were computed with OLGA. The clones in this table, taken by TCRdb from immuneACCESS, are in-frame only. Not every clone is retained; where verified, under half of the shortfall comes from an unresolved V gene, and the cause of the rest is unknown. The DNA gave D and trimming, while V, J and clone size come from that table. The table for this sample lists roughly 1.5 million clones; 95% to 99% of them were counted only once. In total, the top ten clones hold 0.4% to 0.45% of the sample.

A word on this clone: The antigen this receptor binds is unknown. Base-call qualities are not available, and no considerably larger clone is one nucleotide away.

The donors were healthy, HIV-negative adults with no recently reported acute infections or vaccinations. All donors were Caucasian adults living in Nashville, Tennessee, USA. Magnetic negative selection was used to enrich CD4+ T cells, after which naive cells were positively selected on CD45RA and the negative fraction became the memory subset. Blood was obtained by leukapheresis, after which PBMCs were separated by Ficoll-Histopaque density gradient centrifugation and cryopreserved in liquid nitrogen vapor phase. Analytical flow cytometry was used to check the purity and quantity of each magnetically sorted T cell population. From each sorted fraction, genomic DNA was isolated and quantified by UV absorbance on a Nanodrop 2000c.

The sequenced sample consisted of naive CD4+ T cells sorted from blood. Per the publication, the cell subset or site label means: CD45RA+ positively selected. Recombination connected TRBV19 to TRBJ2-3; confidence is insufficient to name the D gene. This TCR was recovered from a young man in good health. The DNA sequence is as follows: TGTGCCAGTAGTATAGATCCCCCTGGGCCTCCGCAGTATTTT. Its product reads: CASSIDPPGPPQYF.